The rows below give T cell receptor beta chains drawn from one sample of a study of T cells after somatic rescue of genetic block. Measured with immunoSEQ multiplex PCR; TCRdb has only the in-frame clones, and not every one. The sample comprises 45,000 to 55,000 clones, approximately 96% of which are singletons, and roughly 0.077% rests with the top ten. Sequenced material: peripheral blood mononuclear cells (PBMCs). These receptors all stem from a child younger than two. The CDR3 runs from the conserved cysteine through the conserved F or W.

CDR3	V
CASSIERTSGSYNEQFF	TRBV19
CASRGANTIYF	TRBV6-5
CASSLASSYNEQFF	TRBV28
CASSLSVQNTEAFF	TRBV27
CASSLTSGRAEQYF	TRBV5-4
CASSNEGRRNTIYF	TRBV21-1
CSVEAVSGANVLTF	TRBV29-1
CASSPPGTRGTDTQYF	TRBV18
CASSLSYTSGANVLTF	TRBV28
CASSDWGEETQYF	TRBV25-1
CASSDPGQGLNIQYF	TRBV6-1
CASSLGGSYEQYF	TRBV27
CASSQAAGTSGNNEQFF	TRBV4-2
CASGSGQGGDGYTF	TRBV12-5
CASSQDPSGAYNEQFF	TRBV4-1
CASSVTVSYNSPLHF	TRBV6-1
CASSARGATEAFF	TRBV4-1